These 15 T cell receptor beta chains share one sample of origin, sequenced in a study of blood T cell repertoires in COVID-19. Only in-frame clones appear in the TCRdb table, and some are missing; sequencing was by immunoSEQ multiplex PCR. The sample holds about 220,000 clones, 83% seen once. The sample consisted of peripheral blood. These receptors were taken from a woman in her forties or fifties with acute or convalescent COVID-19.

This chain connects TRBV2 to TRBJ2-1, with D perhaps matching TRBD2 (5 bases). CDR3 size: 13 residues. Trimming cost V 11 bases and J 4 bases, with 15 bases left between them. Germline values: CDR1 SNHLY, CDR2 FYNNEI. CDR3 sequence (DNA): TGTGCCGCCAGCAGAGAGGGATACAATGAGCAGTTCTTC. This gives the protein CAASREGYNEQFF.

The chain recombines TRBV7-2 with TRBJ2-7; D gene unclear. This CDR3 has 12 residues. Germline CDR1 SGHTA, CDR2 FQGNSA. Trimming removed 2 bases at V and 10 bases at J, with 12 bases between. CDR3: CASSLTLVDQYF. In nucleotides, the CDR3 is TGTGCCAGCAGCTTAACTCTAGTAGATCAGTACTTC.

The V and J genes are TRBV5-1 and TRBJ2-5; a weak D match, TRBD1 (6 bases). Trimming cost V 4 bases and J 5 bases, with 12 bases left between them. This CDR3 spans 13 amino acids. Per the germline V gene, CDR1 is SGHRS and CDR2 is YFSETQ. The CDR3: CASSVTGSETQYF. DNA of the CDR3: TGCGCCAGCAGCGTGACAGGATCCGAGACCCAGTACTTC.

This CDR3 reads CASSISGTGEGNQPQHF. The DNA for the CDR3 is TGTGCCAGTAGTATATCAGGGACAGGGGAAGGCAATCAGCCCCAGCATTTT. This chain links TRBV19 with TRBJ1-5, with 10 bases fitting TRBD1. This CDR3 spans 17 amino acids. From germline, CDR1 is LNHDA and CDR2 SQIVND (reference sequence). The V gene end was trimmed by 2 bases and the J gene end by 2 bases; junction bases not matched to a gene: 6. The full variable domain, in which reference TRBV19 and TRBJ1-5 provide the parts outside the CDR3, is DGGITQSPKYLFRKEGQNVTLSCEQNLNHDAMYWYRQDPGQGLRLIYYSQIVNDFQKGDIAEGYSVSREKKESFPLTVTSAQKNPTAFYLCASSISGTGEGNQPQHFGDGTRLSIL.

The gene calls are TRBV11-3 and TRBJ2-1, with a possible D match to TRBD2 (6 bases). The germline gives CDR1 SGHNT, CDR2 YENEEA. The CDR3 sequence is 19 residues long. V lost 5 bases and J 0 bases, leaving 23 bases between the germline ends. This chain's CDR3 is CASSKEGSGAIPSYNEQFF. The CDR3 DNA reads as TGTGCCAGCAGCAAAGAGGGTAGCGGAGCGATTCCCTCCTACAATGAGCAGTTCTTC.

This clone was seen repeatedly, ten times or more. The rearrangement joins TRBV20-1 to TRBJ1-1; the D gene is possibly TRBD1 (5 bases). Germline CDR1 and CDR2: DFQATT and SNEGSKA (reference sequence). This CDR3 has 13 residues. Trimming cost V 3 bases and J 5 bases, with 13 bases left between them. CDR3 DNA sequence: TGCAGTGCTAGTGACCAGGGCGGAACTGAAGCTTTCTTT. This encodes CSASDQGGTEAFF.

The chain combines TRBV3-1 (or the pseudogene TRBV3-2) with TRBJ2-7; tentative D call: TRBD2 (6 bases). Germline lookup yields CDR1 LGHDT and CDR2 YNNKEL (reference sequence). This CDR3 is 11 amino acids long. V lost 3 bases and J lost 7, with 7 bases in between. As DNA, the CDR3 is TGTGCCAGCAGCCAGGCGGGGGAGCAGTACTTC. Encoded protein: CASSQAGEQYF.

The chain carries TRBV10-1 and TRBJ2-7; 9 bases line up with TRBD2. CDR3 length equals 15 residues. Losses at the gene ends were 0 bases for V and 5 bases for J; bases not matched to a gene: 5. In germline, CDR1 is WNHNN, CDR2 SYGVQD (reference sequence). CDR3 in amino acids: CASSESLAGVDEQYF. The DNA of the CDR3 is TGCGCCAGCAGTGAGTCTTTAGCGGGAGTGGACGAGCAGTACTTC.

The chain uses TRBV7-6 and TRBJ2-7, with TRBD2 matching over 8 bases. The CDR3 length is 16 residues. Germline V CDR1 and CDR2: SGHVS, FNYEAQ. Trimming at V came to 5 bases and at J to 0 bases, leaving 9 bases not matched to a gene. CDR3 loop: CASSPTTSAFSYEQYF. DNA for the CDR3: TGTGCCAGCAGCCCTACGACTAGCGCGTTCTCCTACGAGCAGTACTTC. Drawing the rest from reference TRBV7-6 and TRBJ2-7, the complete variable domain is GAGVSQSPRYKVTKRGQDVALRCDPISGHVSLYWYRQALGQGPEFLTYFNYEAQQDKSGLPNDRFSAERPEGSISTLTIQRTEQRDSAMYRCASSPTTSAFSYEQYFGPGTRLTVT.

CDR3 loop: CASSARGREQYF. CDR3 nucleotides: TGTGCCAGCTCCGCTCGAGGTCGGGAGCAGTACTTC. The chain recombines TRBV11-2 with TRBJ2-7, with D uncertain. The CDR3 has 12 amino acids. CDR1 is SGHAT and CDR2 is FQNNGV in the germline V gene. V lost 8 bases and J 7 bases, leaving 15 bases between the germline ends.

The chain couples TRBV29-1 to TRBJ2-5; maybe TRBD1 (5 bases). The V end lost 2 bases, the J end lost 5 bases, and 18 bases lay between the germline ends. The germline gives CDR1 SQVTM, CDR2 ANQGSEA. The CDR3 runs to 15 residues. The CDR3 protein is CSVEPKGRAGETQYF. The CDR3 DNA reads as TGCAGCGTTGAACCTAAGGGCAGGGCTGGCGAGACCCAGTACTTC.

This clone was seen a handful of times. This chain uses TRBV6-4 with TRBJ2-3; D not resolved. Germline loops: CDR1 MRHNA, CDR2 SNTAGT. The CDR3 is made up of 13 amino acids. V lost 3 bases and J lost 4, with 8 bases in between. In DNA, the CDR3 is TGTGCCAGCAGTGAATCAGGCGCAGATACGCAGTATTTT. Amino acid sequence: CASSESGADTQYF.

This clone was observed once. This chain connects TRBV19 to TRBJ1-1, with D possibly being TRBD1 (5 bases). Germline V lookup: CDR1 LNHDA, CDR2 SQIVND (reference sequence). This CDR3 spans 14 amino acids. Trimming stripped 1 base from V and 1 base from J, with 7 bases between. The CDR3 DNA is TGTGCCAGTAGTATAGGGGGGGGGAACACTGAAGCTTTCTTT. It is translated as CASSIGGGNTEAFF.

The chain uses TRBV5-6 and TRBJ2-7; D is possibly TRBD1 (6 bases). The CDR3 spans 15 residues. Germline V lookup: CDR1 SGHDT, CDR2 YYEEEE. Trimming stripped 1 base from V and 6 bases from J, with 17 bases between. The CDR3 is CASSLLIGGGSEQYF. CDR3 nucleotides: TGTGCCAGCAGCTTGTTAATTGGTGGGGGCTCCGAGCAGTACTTC.

This sequence joins TRBV5-5 and TRBJ2-5; D possibly corresponds to TRBD2 (6 bases). This CDR3 region has 14 residues. The V and J ends lost 4 bases and 7 bases respectively, with 17 bases between them. CDR1 SGHKS and CDR2 YYEKEE come from the germline V gene (reference sequence). The chain's CDR3 is CASSPGVARRTQYF. The CDR3 DNA is TGTGCCAGCAGCCCGGGGGTGGCTCGGAGGACCCAGTACTTC.